These 29 T cell receptor beta chains were sequenced from one sample in a study of blood T cell repertoires in COVID-19. TCRdb's table, derived via immunoSEQ multiplex PCR, lists solely in-frame clones and lacks some. The sample shows around 120,000 clones, 78% of them seen only once. The sample comprised peripheral blood. The receptors shown here come from a man between 70 and 80 years old with acute or convalescent COVID-19.

The sample holds a few counts of this clone. The chain joins TRBV29-1 to TRBJ1-5; TRBD1 matches at 8 bases. The CDR3 is 12 amino acids. After removal of 7 bases from V and 4 bases from J, the junction contained 3 bases not matched to a gene. Germline V gene data show CDR1 as SQVTM and CDR2 as ANQGSEA. The CDR3 DNA sequence: TGCAGCGCGGGGGACAGGAATCAGCCCCAGCATTTT. As protein: CSAGDRNQPQHF.

This chain connects TRBV5-6 to TRBJ2-7; D uncertain. Between the trimmed V and J ends, which lost 0 bases and 7 bases, there was a span of 5 bases. The CDR3 loop spans 11 amino acids. Germline assignment: CDR1 SGHDT and CDR2 YYEEEE. CDR3 nucleotides: TGTGCCAGCAGCTTGGCCTCTGAGCAGTACTTC. It codes for CASSLASEQYF. Variable domain in full (rest from reference TRBV5-6 and TRBJ2-7): DAGVTQSPTHLIKTRGQQVTLRCSPKSGHDTVSWYQQALGQGPQFIFQYYEEEERQRGNFPDRFSGHQFPNYSSELNVNALLLGDSALYLCASSLASEQYFGPGTRLTVT.

This sequence joins TRBV6-1 and TRBJ2-7, with D maybe TRBD2 (5 bases). Germline CDR1 reads MNHNS; CDR2 reads SASEGT. The CDR3 spans 15 residues. Trimming removed 2 bases at V and 0 bases at J, with 11 bases between. This CDR3 is CASSESGVSSYEQYF. CDR3 in DNA: TGTGCCAGCAGTGAATCCGGGGTGAGCTCCTACGAGCAGTACTTC.

CDR3 coding DNA: TGTGCCAGCACCCAGGGGGCAGGTAGGGCTTTCTTT. Amino acid sequence: CASTQGAGRAFF. J is TRBJ1-1 and V is TRBV5-5; TRBD1 matches at 8 bases. The ends lost 6 bases at V and 11 bases at J; junction bases unmatched: 9. Germline CDR1 SGHKS, CDR2 YYEKEE (reference sequence). The CDR3 consists of 12 residues.

The J gene is TRBJ2-7, the V gene TRBV29-1; 11 positions match TRBD1. The CDR3 runs to 13 residues. Germline V CDR1 and CDR2: SQVTM, ANQGSEA. V shed 6 bases and J 3 bases; nucleotides not matched to a gene: 4. In DNA, the CDR3 is TGCAGCGTCGCCGGGACAGGGGGCTACGAGCAGTACTTC. Residues: CSVAGTGGYEQYF.

The genes are TRBV4-3 and TRBJ2-7; no firm D call. The germline V gene encodes CDR1 LGHNA and CDR2 YSLEER. This CDR3 has 15 residues. Trimming removed 1 base at V and 2 bases at J, with 12 bases between. CDR3 amino acids: CASSQVGRNTYEQYF. The DNA for the CDR3 is TGCGCCAGCAGCCAAGTCGGCAGGAATACCTACGAGCAGTACTTC.

This chain uses TRBV3-1 (or the pseudogene TRBV3-2) with TRBJ1-3, with 7 bases matching TRBD1. Germline CDR1 and CDR2: LGHDT and YNNKEL (reference sequence). The CDR3 is made up of 16 amino acids. V dropped 3 bases and J dropped 0; count of bases not matched to a gene: 5. CDR3 protein: CASSQGPGGSGNTIYF. The CDR3 region has the DNA TGTGCCAGCAGCCAGGGCCCAGGGGGCTCTGGAAACACCATATATTTT.

V usage is TRBV7-2 and J usage is TRBJ1-1, with a tentative D call TRBD1 (5 bases). The CDR3 contains 17 residues. The V gene lost 7 bases and the J gene lost 0 bases, with 21 bases spanning the gap. CDR1 and CDR2 from the germline V gene are SGHTA and FQGNSA. CDR3 region: CASKMGGALGLNTEAFF. In DNA, the CDR3 is TGTGCCAGCAAAATGGGCGGAGCGCTGGGGCTGAACACTGAAGCTTTCTTT.

The chain carries TRBV5-6 and TRBJ1-3; D might be TRBD1 (6 bases). CDR3 length: 13 amino acids. CDR1 and CDR2 from the germline V gene are SGHDT and YYEEEE. The V end lost 9 bases, the J end lost 0 bases, and 10 bases lay between the germline ends. CDR3: CATRGVSGNTIYF. DNA of the CDR3: TGTGCCACCAGGGGCGTCTCTGGAAACACCATATATTTT.

V usage is TRBV21-1 and J usage is TRBJ2-7; the D segment call TRBD2 is taken from the table without a DNA check. TRBV21-1 is annotated as a pseudogene. The CDR3 is made up of 15 amino acids. The CDR3 DNA reads as TGTGCCAGCAGCAAGCGGGGGGACTTCTCCTACGAGCAGTACTTC. Amino acid sequence: CASSKRGDFSYEQYF.

The chain is built from TRBV3-1 (or the pseudogene TRBV3-2) and TRBJ2-2; D gene uncertain. The V gene's germline CDR1 is LGHDT and CDR2 YNNKEL (reference sequence). V was shortened by 0 bases and J by 6 bases, with 8 bases between the two germline ends. The CDR3 contains 14 residues. The CDR3 DNA reads as TGTGCCAGCAGCCAAGATTTCCAGTCCGGGGAGCTGTTTTTT. Translated: CASSQDFQSGELFF.

The chain employs TRBV19 and TRBJ1-4, with a weak D call TRBD1 (5 bases). Germline-derived CDR1 and CDR2 are LNHDA and SQIVND (reference sequence). The CDR3 is 14 residues long. V was trimmed by 3 bases and J by 7 bases, leaving 12 bases between them. DNA for the CDR3: TGTGCCAGTAGTATTCGGGGGGGGGTTGAAAAACTGTTTTTT. This codes for CASSIRGGVEKLFF.

This clone was seen a few times. The chain combines TRBV27 with TRBJ2-7; 10 bases align to TRBD2. Per the germline V gene, CDR1 is MNHEY and CDR2 is SMNVEV (reference sequence). V was clipped by 7 bases and J by 0 bases; unmatched bases: 3. The CDR3 contains 14 residues. The CDR3 DNA follows: TGTGCCAGCACAACTAGCGGGGACTCCTACGAGCAGTACTTC. As protein: CASTTSGDSYEQYF.

The rearrangement uses TRBV12-3 or TRBV12-4 and TRBJ2-7, with D unclear. The V and J ends lost 6 bases and 3 bases respectively, with 9 bases between them. The CDR3 has 12 residues. As DNA, the CDR3 is TGTGCCAGCAGCCCACAGCACTACGAGCAGTACTTC. It translates to CASSPQHYEQYF.

The gene calls are TRBV5-6 and TRBJ1-2, with D possibly matching TRBD1 (6 bases). Germline CDR1 SGHDT, CDR2 YYEEEE. This CDR3 contains 15 residues. Deletions cut 0 bases from V and 1 base from J, with 10 bases between. The CDR3 DNA sequence: TGTGCCAGCAGCTTGGCGGGGGGCATTAACTATGGCTACACCTTC. This sequence encodes CASSLAGGINYGYTF.

J is TRBJ1-2 and V is TRBV6-5; perhaps TRBD1 as D (6 bases). This CDR3 is built from 16 residues. With 2 bases removed from V and 4 bases from J, the gap between germline ends came to 17 bases. In germline, CDR1 is MNHEY, CDR2 SVGAGI. The CDR3 bases are TGTGCCAGCAGTTACGCGGGGGGGTGGGACACCTATGGCTACACCTTC. Protein: CASSYAGGWDTYGYTF.

The genes are TRBV7-9 and TRBJ2-7, with TRBD2 identical over 7 bases. V lost 5 bases to trimming and J lost 3 bases; unmatched junction nucleotides: 7. From germline, CDR1 is SEHNR and CDR2 FQNEAQ (reference sequence). The CDR3 is 14 residues long. CDR3 in DNA: TGTGCCAGCAGCCCAAGCGGGGTGGGCTACGAGCAGTACTTC. Translating it yields CASSPSGVGYEQYF.

The V call is TRBV5-4, the J call TRBJ1-1, with a tentative D call TRBD1 (5 bases). The germline V gene encodes CDR1 SGHNT and CDR2 YYREEE (reference sequence). V lost 5 bases and J 1 base, leaving 9 bases between the germline ends. This CDR3 spans 13 amino acids. The CDR3 DNA reads TGTGCCAGCAGTGTCGACAGGAACACTGAAGCTTTCTTT. This codes for CASSVDRNTEAFF. Complete variable domain (other parts from reference TRBV5-4 and TRBJ1-1): ETGVTQSPTHLIKTRGQQVTLRCSSQSGHNTVSWYQQALGQGPQFIFQYYREEENGRGNFPPRFSGLQFPNYSSELNVNALELDDSALYLCASSVDRNTEAFFGQGTRLTVV.

V usage is TRBV2 and J usage is TRBJ1-5; 7 bases are shared with TRBD1. Germline-derived CDR1 and CDR2 are SNHLY and FYNNEI. The CDR3 loop spans 15 amino acids. Trimming at V came to 4 bases and at J to 0 bases, leaving 3 bases not matched to a gene. CDR3 nucleotide sequence: TGTGCCAGCAGTGGCAGACAGGGTAGCAATCAGCCCCAGCATTTT. Its translation: CASSGRQGSNQPQHF.

This clone occurred once. The V and J genes are TRBV3-1 (or the pseudogene TRBV3-2) and TRBJ2-1, with 11 positions matching TRBD2. Trimming removed 10 bases from V and 4 bases from J; junction bases left unmatched: 6. The CDR3 loop spans 14 amino acids. The germline V gene encodes CDR1 LGHDT and CDR2 YNNKEL (reference sequence). CDR3 sequence: CATGGTSGYNEQFF. CDR3 DNA sequence: TGTGCCACCGGGGGGACTAGCGGTTACAATGAGCAGTTCTTC.

J is TRBJ2-3 and V is TRBV9, with 8 nucleotides matching TRBD2. V was pared by 6 bases and J by 2 bases, with 11 bases of the junction left unmatched. The CDR3 runs 16 residues. Per the germline V gene, CDR1 is SGDLS and CDR2 is YYNGEE. The CDR3 protein is CASNPSGGLTTDTQYF. In DNA, the CDR3 is TGTGCCAGCAACCCAAGCGGGGGCCTTACCACAGATACGCAGTATTTT.

V usage is TRBV30 and J usage is TRBJ1-1, with D possibly TRBD1 on 5 matching bases. The CDR3 has 14 amino acids. The V and J ends lost 1 base and 5 bases respectively, with 14 bases between them. Germline V gene data show CDR1 as GTSNPN and CDR2 as SVGIG (reference sequence). CDR3 DNA sequence: TGTGCCTGGAGTGCCTCGGGGGTGGGAACTGAAGCTTTCTTT. Translated: CAWSASGVGTEAFF.

This clone was counted once. The chain joins TRBV18 to TRBJ2-7; 11 nucleotides align to TRBD2. In germline, CDR1 is KGHSH, CDR2 LQKENI. The CDR3 loop spans 15 amino acids. J gave up 2 bases and V 4 bases, and 4 bases lay outside the gene matches. CDR3 amino acids: CASSLTSGGTYEQYF. The DNA for the CDR3 is TGTGCCAGCTCACTTACTAGCGGGGGCACCTACGAGCAGTACTTC.

The chain combines TRBV7-9 with TRBJ2-2; the match to TRBD2 covers 8 bases. Germline trimming cut 8 bases from V and 5 bases from J; bases unmatched to any gene: 4. The CDR3 length is 13 residues. Germline V gene lookup returns CDR1 SEHNR and CDR2 FQNEAQ (reference sequence). CDR3 protein: CASARGGTGELFF. The CDR3, as DNA: TGTGCCAGCGCTCGGGGGGGTACCGGGGAGCTGTTTTTT.

CDR3 nucleotide sequence: TGTGCCAGCAGCTTAGGAGCGGGATACCAAGAGACCCAGTACTTC. Protein: CASSLGAGYQETQYF. The rearrangement links TRBV7-2 to TRBJ2-5; 7 bases align to TRBD2. The ends lost 1 base at V and 0 bases at J; junction bases unmatched: 2. The germline gives CDR1 SGHTA, CDR2 FQGNSA. The CDR3 sequence is 15 residues long.

The chain carries TRBV6-5 and TRBJ1-5, with 7 positions matching TRBD1. The CDR3 spans 15 residues. The V segment lost 7 bases and the J segment 1 base; nucleotides outside the gene matches: 7. Germline values: CDR1 MNHEY, CDR2 SVGAGI. DNA of the CDR3: TGTGCCAGCATACCCCCGGGACAGAGCAATCAGCCCCAGCATTTT. It translates to CASIPPGQSNQPQHF.

The chain has TRBV28 and TRBJ2-7; 8 bases map to TRBD2. This CDR3 has 13 amino acids. With V trimmed by 5 bases and J by 5 bases, 5 bases remained unmatched. CDR1 and CDR2 from the germline V gene are MDHEN and SYDVKM. The CDR3 DNA reads TGTGCCAGCAGTCGAGCCGGGAGGGACGAGCAGTACTTC. Translation gives CASSRAGRDEQYF. Combining the CDR3 with reference TRBV28 and TRBJ2-7 gives the whole variable domain DVKVTQSSRYLVKRTGEKVFLECVQDMDHENMFWYRQDPGLGLRLIYFSYDVKMKEKGDIPEGYSVSREKKERFSLILESASTNQTSMYLCASSRAGRDEQYFGPGTRLTVT.

The chain combines TRBV19 with TRBJ1-2; D possibly corresponds to TRBD1 (5 bases). Germline CDR1 and CDR2: LNHDA and SQIVND (reference sequence). Trimming removed 2 bases at V and 4 bases at J, with 14 bases between. This CDR3 comprises 15 residues. CDR3 sequence (DNA): TGTGCCAGTAGTATATCCTACGGGCAGGGCTATGGCTACACCTTC. Residues: CASSISYGQGYGYTF.

V is TRBV6-2 or TRBV6-3 and J is TRBJ2-3, with D possibly matching TRBD2 (6 bases). The CDR3 has 15 residues. The germline V gene has CDR1 MNHEY and CDR2 SVGEGT. V lost 2 bases to trimming and J lost 7 bases, with 16 bases between them. CDR3 coding DNA: TGTGCCAGCAGTTACCGACGGGACTCCCAAAATACGCAGTATTTT. Translating gives CASSYRRDSQNTQYF.